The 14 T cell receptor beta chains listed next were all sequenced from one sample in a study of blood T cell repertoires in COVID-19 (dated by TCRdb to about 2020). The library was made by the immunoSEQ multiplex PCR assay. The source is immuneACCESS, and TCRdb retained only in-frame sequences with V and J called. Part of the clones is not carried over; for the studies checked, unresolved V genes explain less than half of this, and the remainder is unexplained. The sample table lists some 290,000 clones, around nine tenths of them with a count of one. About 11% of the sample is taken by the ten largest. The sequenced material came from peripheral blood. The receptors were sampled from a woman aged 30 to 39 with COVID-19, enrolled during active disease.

The CDR3 region is CASSGGHMINYGYTF. CDR3 DNA: TGTGCCAGCAGCGGGGGACACATGATTAACTATGGCTACACCTTC. The V gene is TRBV9, the J gene TRBJ1-2; perhaps TRBD1 as D (6 bases). Germline CDR1 and CDR2: SGDLS and YYNGEE. V was cut by 3 bases and J by 1 base, with 13 bases left in between. The CDR3 covers 15 residues.

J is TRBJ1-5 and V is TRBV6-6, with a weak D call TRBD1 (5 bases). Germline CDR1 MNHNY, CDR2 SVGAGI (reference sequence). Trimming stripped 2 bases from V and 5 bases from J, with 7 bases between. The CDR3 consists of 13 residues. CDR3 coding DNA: TGTGCCAGCAGTTACGGGGCTGATCAGCCCCAGCATTTT. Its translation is CASSYGADQPQHF.

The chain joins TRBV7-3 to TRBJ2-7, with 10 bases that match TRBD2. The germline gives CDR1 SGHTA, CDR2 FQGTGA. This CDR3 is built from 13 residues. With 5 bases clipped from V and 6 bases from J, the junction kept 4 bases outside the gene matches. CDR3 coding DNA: TGTGCCAGCAGCCCCCAGCGGGAGGGCGAGCAGTACTTC. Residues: CASSPQREGEQYF.

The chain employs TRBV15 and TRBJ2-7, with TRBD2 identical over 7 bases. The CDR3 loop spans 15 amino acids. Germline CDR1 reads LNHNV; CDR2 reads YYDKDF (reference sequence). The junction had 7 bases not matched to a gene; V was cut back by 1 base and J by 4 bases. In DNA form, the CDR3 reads TGTGCCACCAGCAGAGTGGTAGCGGGTATATACGAGCAGTACTTC. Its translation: CATSRVVAGIYEQYF.

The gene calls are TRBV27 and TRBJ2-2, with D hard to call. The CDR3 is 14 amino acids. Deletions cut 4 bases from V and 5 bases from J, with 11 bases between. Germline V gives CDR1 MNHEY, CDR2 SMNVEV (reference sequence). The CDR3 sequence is CASSSIPRTGELFF. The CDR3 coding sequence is TGTGCCAGCAGTTCAATACCCAGAACCGGGGAGCTGTTTTTT.

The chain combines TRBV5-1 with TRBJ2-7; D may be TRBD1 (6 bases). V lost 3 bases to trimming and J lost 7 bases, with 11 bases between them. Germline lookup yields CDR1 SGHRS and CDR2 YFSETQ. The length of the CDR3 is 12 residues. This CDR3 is CASSSRGQEQYF. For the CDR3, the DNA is TGCGCCAGCAGCTCGAGAGGACAGGAGCAGTACTTC.

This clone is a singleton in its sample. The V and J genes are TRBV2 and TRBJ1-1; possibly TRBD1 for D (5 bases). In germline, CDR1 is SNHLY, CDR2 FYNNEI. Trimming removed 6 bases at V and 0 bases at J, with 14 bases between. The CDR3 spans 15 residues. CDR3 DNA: TGTGCCAGCAGGGCAGGGTCAAACATGAACACTGAAGCTTTCTTT. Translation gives CASRAGSNMNTEAFF.

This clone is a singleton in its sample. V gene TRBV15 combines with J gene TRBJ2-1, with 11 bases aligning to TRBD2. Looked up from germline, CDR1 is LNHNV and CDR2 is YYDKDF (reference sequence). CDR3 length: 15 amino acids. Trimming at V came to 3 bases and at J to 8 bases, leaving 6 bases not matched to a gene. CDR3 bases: TGTGCCACCAGCAGGACTAGCGGGATAGTCGATGAGCAGTTCTTC. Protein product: CATSRTSGIVDEQFF.

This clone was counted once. The CDR3 nucleotides read TGTGCCAGCAGTTTTTACAGGGCAGGCGAGCAGTACTTC. Translating it yields CASSFYRAGEQYF. The chain has TRBV12-3 or TRBV12-4 and TRBJ2-7, with TRBD1 as a possible D gene (6 bases). The CDR3 has 13 residues. V lost 3 bases to trimming and J lost 6 bases, with 12 bases between them.

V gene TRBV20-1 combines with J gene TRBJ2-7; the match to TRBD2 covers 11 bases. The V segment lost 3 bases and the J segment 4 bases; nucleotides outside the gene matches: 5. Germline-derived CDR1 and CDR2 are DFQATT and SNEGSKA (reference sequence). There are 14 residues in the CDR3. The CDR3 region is CSASSSGRSYEQYF. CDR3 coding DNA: TGCAGTGCTAGTTCTAGCGGGAGGTCTTACGAGCAGTACTTC.

The CDR3, as DNA: TGCGCCAGCAGCTTGGCGTCAGGGCTCTACAATGAGCAGTTCTTC. It yields the protein CASSLASGLYNEQFF. J is TRBJ2-1 and V is TRBV5-1; D might be TRBD1 (5 bases). The CDR3 extends over 15 amino acids. CDR1 and CDR2 (germline): SGHRS, YFSETQ. Trimming removed 0 bases from V and 3 bases from J, with 10 bases in between.

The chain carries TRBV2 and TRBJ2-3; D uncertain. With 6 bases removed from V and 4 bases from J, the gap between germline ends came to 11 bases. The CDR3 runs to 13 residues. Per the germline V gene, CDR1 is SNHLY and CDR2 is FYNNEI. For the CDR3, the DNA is TGTGCCAGCAGAAAAGAAAGCCCAGATACGCAGTATTTT. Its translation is CASRKESPDTQYF.

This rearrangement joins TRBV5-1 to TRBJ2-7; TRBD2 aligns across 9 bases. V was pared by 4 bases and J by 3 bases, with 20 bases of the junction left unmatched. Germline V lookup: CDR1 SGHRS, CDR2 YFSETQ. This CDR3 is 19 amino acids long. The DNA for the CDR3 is TGCGCCAGCAGCACTTGGGGGCAGGCGGCTAGCGGGGTCAACTACGAGCAGTACTTC. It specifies CASSTWGQAASGVNYEQYF.

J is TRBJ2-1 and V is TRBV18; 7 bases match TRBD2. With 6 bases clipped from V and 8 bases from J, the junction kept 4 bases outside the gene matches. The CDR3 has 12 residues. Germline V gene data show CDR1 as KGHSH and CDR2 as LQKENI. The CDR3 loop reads CASSPRGDEQFF. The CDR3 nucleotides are TGTGCCAGCTCCCCCCGGGGGGATGAGCAGTTCTTC.